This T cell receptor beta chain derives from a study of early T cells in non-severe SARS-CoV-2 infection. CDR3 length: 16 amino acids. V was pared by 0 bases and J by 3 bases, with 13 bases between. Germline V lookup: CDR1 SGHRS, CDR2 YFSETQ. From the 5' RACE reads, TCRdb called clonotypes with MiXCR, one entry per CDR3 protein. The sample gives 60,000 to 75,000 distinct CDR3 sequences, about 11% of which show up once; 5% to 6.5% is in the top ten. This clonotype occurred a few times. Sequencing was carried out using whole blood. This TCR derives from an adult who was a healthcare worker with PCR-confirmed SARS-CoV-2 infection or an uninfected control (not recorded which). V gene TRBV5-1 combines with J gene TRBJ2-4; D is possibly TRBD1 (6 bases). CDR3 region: CASSLEGGQGKNIQYF. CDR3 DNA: TGCGCCAGCAGCTTGGAAGGGGGTCAGGGCAAAAACATTCAGTACTTC.